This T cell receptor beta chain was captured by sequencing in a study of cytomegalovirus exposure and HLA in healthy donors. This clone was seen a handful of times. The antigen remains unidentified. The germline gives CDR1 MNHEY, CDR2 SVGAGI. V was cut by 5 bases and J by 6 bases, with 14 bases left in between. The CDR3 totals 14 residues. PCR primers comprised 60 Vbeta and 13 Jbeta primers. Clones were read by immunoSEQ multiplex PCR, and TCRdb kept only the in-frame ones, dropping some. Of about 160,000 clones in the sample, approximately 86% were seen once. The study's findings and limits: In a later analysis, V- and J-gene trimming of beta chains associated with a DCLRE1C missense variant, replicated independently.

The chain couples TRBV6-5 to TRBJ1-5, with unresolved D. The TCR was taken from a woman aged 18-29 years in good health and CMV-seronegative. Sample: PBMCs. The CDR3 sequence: CASSDVQSTQPQHF. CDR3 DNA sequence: TGTGCCAGCAGTGACGTACAGAGTACTCAGCCCCAGCATTTT.